The T cell receptor (beta chain) under discussion was sequenced for a study of T cells after yellow fever vaccination. Study-level background: Researchers used SMART-Seq v4 Ultra Low Input to prepare fractions that had low cell numbers.

This clonotype has at least ten counts. The antigen is unknown. This CDR3 is 17 amino acids long. V shed 2 bases and J shed 3 bases, with 17 bases lying between them. The V gene's germline CDR1 is SGHAT and CDR2 FQNNGV. General study points: A small share of clonotypes appeared in both CD4 and CD8 compartments. Faster peaking, at day 5 versus 15, marked a secondary response that was weaker.

Production of TCR cDNA was by 5'RACE template switching, which also added a universal primer site and UMIs. TCRdb ran MiXCR on the 5' RACE reads and lists one entry per CDR3 protein. The profile shows 150,000 or so distinct CDR3 sequences, approximately 6.8% of them singletons. The gene calls are TRBV11-2 and TRBJ2-1, with D perhaps matching TRBD2 (6 bases). The specimen was CD4+ T cells sorted from PBMCs, collected 4 to 6 days after the first yellow fever vaccination. The origin of this receptor is a man aged 18 to 29 who received the YFV17D yellow fever vaccine. The CDR3 nucleotides are TGTGCCAGCAGCTTACATGGGGAGGCAGGGAACTACAATGAGCAGTTCTTC. It specifies CASSLHGEAGNYNEQFF.